Described below is a single T cell receptor (beta chain) sequence and its context. No antigen is known for it. The source of the sample is a study of cytomegalovirus exposure and HLA in healthy donors. Profiled with immunoSEQ multiplex PCR; TCRdb holds only in-frame clones, not every one. The sample gives around 300,000 clones, 87% of which show up once; over 1% is in the top ten. Trimming left V 2 bases short and J 2 bases short, with 13 bases between. The length of the CDR3 is 14 residues. In germline, CDR1 is GTSNPN, CDR2 SVGIG (reference sequence). Study outcomes and limitations: Many donors shared some public TCRs, even though most TCR sequences were rare.

The sequenced sample was PBMCs. This rearrangement joins TRBV30 to TRBJ2-7; D might be TRBD1 or TRBD2, each matching 5 bases. The receptor was isolated from a woman aged 25-40 years in good health and CMV-seropositive. CDR3: CAWSSGPKTYEQYF. CDR3 sequence (DNA): TGTGCCTGGAGTTCGGGACCGAAAACCTACGAGCAGTACTTC.